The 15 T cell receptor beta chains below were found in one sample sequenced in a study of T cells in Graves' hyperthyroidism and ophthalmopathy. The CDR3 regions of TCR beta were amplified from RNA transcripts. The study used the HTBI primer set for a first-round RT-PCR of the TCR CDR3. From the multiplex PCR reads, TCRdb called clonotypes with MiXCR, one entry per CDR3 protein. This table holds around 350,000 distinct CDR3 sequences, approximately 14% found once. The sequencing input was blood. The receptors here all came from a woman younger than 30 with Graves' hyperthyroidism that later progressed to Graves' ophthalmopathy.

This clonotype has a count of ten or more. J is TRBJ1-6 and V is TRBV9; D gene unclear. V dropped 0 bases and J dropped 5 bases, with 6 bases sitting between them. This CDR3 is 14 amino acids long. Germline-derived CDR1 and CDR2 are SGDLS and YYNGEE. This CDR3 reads CASSVDRDNSPLHF. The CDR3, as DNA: TGTGCCAGCAGCGTAGACAGAGATAATTCACCCCTCCACTTT.

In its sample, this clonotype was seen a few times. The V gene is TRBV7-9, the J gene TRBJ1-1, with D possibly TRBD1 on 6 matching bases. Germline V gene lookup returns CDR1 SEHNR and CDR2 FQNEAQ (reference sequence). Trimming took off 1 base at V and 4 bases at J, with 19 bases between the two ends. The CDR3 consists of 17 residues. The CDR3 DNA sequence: TGTGCCAGCAGCTTAGGGATGGGAGGGGGTAGCAGCACTGAAGCTTTCTTT. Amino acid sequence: CASSLGMGGGSSTEAFF.

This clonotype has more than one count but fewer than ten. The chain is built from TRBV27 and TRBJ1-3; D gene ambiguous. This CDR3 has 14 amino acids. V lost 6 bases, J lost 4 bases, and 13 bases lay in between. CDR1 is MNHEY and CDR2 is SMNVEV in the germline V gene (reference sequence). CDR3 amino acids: CASSHNSDGNTIYF. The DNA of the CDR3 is TGTGCCAGCAGCCACAATTCGGACGGAAACACCATATATTTT.

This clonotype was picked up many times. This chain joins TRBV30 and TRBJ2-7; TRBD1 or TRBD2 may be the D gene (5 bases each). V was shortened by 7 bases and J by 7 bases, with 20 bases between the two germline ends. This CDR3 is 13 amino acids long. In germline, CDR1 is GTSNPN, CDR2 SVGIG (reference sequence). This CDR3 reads CASTNGAYLEQYF. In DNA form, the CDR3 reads TGTGCCTCGACGAACGGGGCCTACTTGGAGCAGTACTTC.

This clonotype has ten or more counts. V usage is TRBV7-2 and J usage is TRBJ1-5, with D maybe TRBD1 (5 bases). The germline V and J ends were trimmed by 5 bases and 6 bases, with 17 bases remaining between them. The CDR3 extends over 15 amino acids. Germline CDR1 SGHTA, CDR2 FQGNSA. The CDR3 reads CASSANSGFVQPQHF. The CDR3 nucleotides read TGTGCCAGCAGCGCCAACTCAGGGTTTGTTCAGCCCCAGCATTTT.

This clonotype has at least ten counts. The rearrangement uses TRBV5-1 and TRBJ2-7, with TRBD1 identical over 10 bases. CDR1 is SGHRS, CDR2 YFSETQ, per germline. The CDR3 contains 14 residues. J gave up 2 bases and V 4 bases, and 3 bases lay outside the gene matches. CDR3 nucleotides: TGCGCCAGCAGCACGGGACAGGGGACCTACGAGCAGTACTTC. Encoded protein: CASSTGQGTYEQYF.

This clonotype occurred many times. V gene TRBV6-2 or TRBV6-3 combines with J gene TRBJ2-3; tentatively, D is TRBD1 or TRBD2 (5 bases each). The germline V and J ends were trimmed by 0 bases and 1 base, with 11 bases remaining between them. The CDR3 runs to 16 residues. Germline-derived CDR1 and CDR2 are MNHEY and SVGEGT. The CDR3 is CASSYSSRGRTDTQYF. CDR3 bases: TGTGCCAGCAGTTACTCATCAAGGGGACGCACAGATACGCAGTATTTT.

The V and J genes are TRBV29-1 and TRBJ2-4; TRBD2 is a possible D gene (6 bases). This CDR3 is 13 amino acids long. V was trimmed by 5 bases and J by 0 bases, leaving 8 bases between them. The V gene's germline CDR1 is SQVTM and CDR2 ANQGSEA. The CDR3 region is CSVWDLAKNIQYF. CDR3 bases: TGCAGCGTTTGGGACTTAGCCAAAAACATTCAGTACTTC.

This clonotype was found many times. CDR3: CASSPRQGQYF. CDR3 bases: TGTGCCAGCAGTCCCAGACAGGGACAATATTTT. The chain employs TRBV28 and TRBJ1-3; 7 nucleotides align to TRBD1. The CDR3 has 11 amino acids. The ends lost 5 bases at V and 15 bases at J; junction bases unmatched: 7. The germline V gene has CDR1 MDHEN and CDR2 SYDVKM.

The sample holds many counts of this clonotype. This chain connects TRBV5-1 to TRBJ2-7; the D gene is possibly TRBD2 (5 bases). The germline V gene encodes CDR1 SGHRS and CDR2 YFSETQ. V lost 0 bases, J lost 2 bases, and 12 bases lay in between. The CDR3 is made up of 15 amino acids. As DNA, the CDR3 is TGCGCCAGCAGCTTGGGGCGGGTCGGCACCTACGAGCAGTACTTC. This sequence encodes CASSLGRVGTYEQYF.

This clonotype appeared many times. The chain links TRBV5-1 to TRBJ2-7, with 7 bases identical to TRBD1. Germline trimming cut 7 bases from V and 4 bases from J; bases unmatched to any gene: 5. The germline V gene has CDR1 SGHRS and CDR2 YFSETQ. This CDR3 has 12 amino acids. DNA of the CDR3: TGCGCCAGCGGGACAGACCCTTACGAGCAGTACTTC. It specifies CASGTDPYEQYF.

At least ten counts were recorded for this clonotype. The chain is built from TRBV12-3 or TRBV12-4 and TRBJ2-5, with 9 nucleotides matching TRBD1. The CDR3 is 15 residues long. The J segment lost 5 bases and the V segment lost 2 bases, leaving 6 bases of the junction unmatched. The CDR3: CASSLTTGGWETQYF. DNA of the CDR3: TGTGCCAGCAGTTTAACCACAGGGGGCTGGGAGACCCAGTACTTC.

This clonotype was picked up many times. The CDR3 sequence is CASSYPGQGASTPYNEQFF. The CDR3 DNA is TGTGCCAGCAGTTACCCGGGACAGGGGGCATCTACCCCATACAATGAGCAGTTCTTC. This chain connects TRBV27 to TRBJ2-1; 12 bases fit TRBD1. This CDR3 has 19 residues. Germline trimming cut 4 bases from V and 4 bases from J; bases unmatched to any gene: 14. CDR1 is MNHEY, CDR2 SMNVEV, per germline (reference sequence).

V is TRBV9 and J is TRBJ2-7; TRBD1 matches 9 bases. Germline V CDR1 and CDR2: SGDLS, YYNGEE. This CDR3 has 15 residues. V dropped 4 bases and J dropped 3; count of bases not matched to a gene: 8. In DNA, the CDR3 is TGTGCCAGCAGCCCGGGTGGGACAGGGAACTACGAGCAGTACTTC. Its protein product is CASSPGGTGNYEQYF.

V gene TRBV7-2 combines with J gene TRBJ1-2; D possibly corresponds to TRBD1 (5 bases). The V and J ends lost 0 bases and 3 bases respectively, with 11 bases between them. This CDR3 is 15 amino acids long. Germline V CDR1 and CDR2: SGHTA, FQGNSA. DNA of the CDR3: TGTGCCAGCAGCTTAGCGAAGACAGTCTACTATGGCTACACCTTC. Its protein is CASSLAKTVYYGYTF.